These 28 T cell receptor beta chains share one sample of origin, sequenced in a study of blood T cell repertoires in COVID-19. The method was immunoSEQ multiplex PCR; TCRdb's version includes in-frame clones alone and lacks a portion of them. The sample consists of 250,000 to 350,000 clones, 88% of them appearing once. Input material: PBMCs or T cells enriched from blood (not recorded which). The receptor set was obtained from a woman under 40 who had recovered from COVID-19.

The V call is TRBV9, the J call TRBJ2-3, with D unclear. This CDR3 is built from 15 residues. Trimming took 0 bases from V and 0 from J, leaving 8 bases between them. From germline, CDR1 is SGDLS and CDR2 YYNGEE. As DNA, the CDR3 is TGTGCCAGCAGCGTAGGTGGGCGTAGCACAGATACGCAGTATTTT. It translates to CASSVGGRSTDTQYF.

The J gene is TRBJ1-2, the V gene TRBV5-4, with TRBD1 identical over 9 bases. The CDR3 contains 14 residues. Germline V lookup: CDR1 SGHNT, CDR2 YYREEE (reference sequence). V trimming: 2 bases; J trimming: 8 bases; junction bases outside the gene matches: 7. The CDR3 sequence is CASSLVGQGVGYTF. The CDR3 bases are TGTGCCAGCAGCTTAGTGGGACAGGGAGTCGGCTACACCTTC. The whole variable domain, filled in from reference TRBV5-4 and TRBJ1-2, reads ETGVTQSPTHLIKTRGQQVTLRCSSQSGHNTVSWYQQALGQGPQFIFQYYREEENGRGNFPPRFSGLQFPNYSSELNVNALELDDSALYLCASSLVGQGVGYTFGSGTRLTVV.

This clone was detected only a few times. This chain joins TRBV28 and TRBJ1-5; tentatively, D is TRBD1 (6 bases). Germline CDR1 is MDHEN and CDR2 is SYDVKM. Trimming shortened V by 7 bases and J by 0 bases, and 16 bases separated the two germline ends. The CDR3 sequence is 16 residues long. The CDR3 region has the DNA TGTGCCAGCAACAGGGTGGGGGTATATAGCAATCAGCCCCAGCATTTT. Translating it yields CASNRVGVYSNQPQHF.

This sequence joins TRBV27 and TRBJ2-3, with TRBD2 matching over 8 bases. CDR1 and CDR2 (germline): MNHEY, SMNVEV (reference sequence). The J segment lost 0 bases and the V segment lost 2 bases, leaving 4 bases of the junction unmatched. The CDR3 sequence is 16 residues long. CDR3 protein: CASSLNQRGSTDTQYF. DNA for the CDR3: TGTGCCAGCAGTTTAAACCAGCGGGGGAGCACAGATACGCAGTATTTT.

The J gene is TRBJ2-1, the V gene TRBV28; the D gene is possibly TRBD1 (6 bases). CDR1 is MDHEN, CDR2 SYDVKM, per germline. CDR3 length equals 13 residues. The ends were cut back, 7 bases at V and 9 bases at J, with 16 bases in the middle. The chain's CDR3 is CASNLRDISEQFF. The CDR3 DNA sequence: TGTGCCAGCAACCTTAGGGACATATCTGAGCAGTTCTTC.

The chain is built from TRBV7-9 and TRBJ1-4; the match to TRBD1 covers 7 bases. Losses at the gene ends were 3 bases for V and 8 bases for J; bases not matched to a gene: 9. The CDR3 length is 15 residues. From germline, CDR1 is SEHNR and CDR2 FQNEAQ (reference sequence). CDR3 bases: TGTGCCAGCAGCTTCGGACAGGCCTCAGAGGAAAAACTGTTTTTT. This codes for CASSFGQASEEKLFF.

This clone has just a few counts. The chain recombines TRBV20-1 with TRBJ1-5, with D maybe TRBD1 (5 bases). The CDR3 is made up of 13 amino acids. Germline V gene sequence: CDR1 DFQATT, CDR2 SNEGSKA (reference sequence). Trimming removed 3 bases at V and 5 bases at J, with 11 bases between. CDR3 coding DNA: TGCAGTGCTAGTGGGCAGGGATATCAGCCCCAGCATTTT. It codes for CSASGQGYQPQHF.

The chain employs TRBV7-2 and TRBJ2-1; TRBD1 aligns across 10 bases. CDR3 size: 17 residues. J lost 8 bases, V lost 1 base, and 11 bases had no gene match. Germline loops: CDR1 SGHTA, CDR2 FQGNSA. The CDR3 nucleotides are TGTGCCAGCAGCTTAGGATTTTCGGGACAGGGGTCTTATGAGCAGTTCTTC. It translates to CASSLGFSGQGSYEQFF.

The CDR3 region has the DNA TGTGCCAGCAGCCGACAGGGGGCTAATGAAAAACTGTTTTTT. This encodes CASSRQGANEKLFF. The rearrangement links TRBV7-8 to TRBJ1-4; 9 nucleotides agree with TRBD1. V was clipped by 5 bases and J by 3 bases; unmatched bases: 1. The CDR3 consists of 14 residues. Germline V gene lookup returns CDR1 SGHVS and CDR2 FQNEAQ.

The chain has TRBV2 and TRBJ1-6; 8 bases fit TRBD1. CDR1 and CDR2 (germline): SNHLY, FYNNEI. J was trimmed by 6 bases and V by 10 bases; bases with no gene match: 17. The CDR3 contains 17 residues. DNA of the CDR3: TGTGCCACTCAGGAAGTGGGGACAGGCGAACTTAATTCACCCCTCCACTTT. The encoded protein is CATQEVGTGELNSPLHF.

This clone was seen at least ten times. The chain couples TRBV6-5 to TRBJ1-4, with TRBD1 identical over 7 bases. The V gene's germline CDR1 is MNHEY and CDR2 SVGAGI. There are 15 residues in the CDR3. Losses at the gene ends were 6 bases for V and 2 bases for J; bases not matched to a gene: 6. For the CDR3, the DNA is TGTGCCAGCAGCCCGACAGGGAGCACTAATGAAAAACTGTTTTTT. Its translation: CASSPTGSTNEKLFF.

This sequence joins TRBV28 and TRBJ1-2; 11 bases match TRBD1. The junction had 8 bases not matched to a gene; V was cut back by 3 bases and J by 8 bases. Germline CDR1 is MDHEN and CDR2 is SYDVKM. This CDR3 comprises 15 residues. The CDR3 sequence is CASSFQMDRGRGYTF. The CDR3 DNA reads TGTGCCAGCAGTTTCCAGATGGACAGGGGGCGAGGCTACACCTTC.

The chain recombines TRBV6-2 or TRBV6-3 with TRBJ1-1, with TRBD1 identical over 9 bases. Germline V gene data show CDR1 as MNHEY and CDR2 as SVGEGT. This CDR3 has 18 residues. With 5 bases clipped from V and 0 bases from J, the junction kept 13 bases outside the gene matches. The CDR3: CASSIRVGTGWMNTEAFF. CDR3 nucleotides: TGTGCCAGCAGTATCAGGGTGGGGACAGGGTGGATGAACACTGAAGCTTTCTTT.

This chain connects TRBV30 to TRBJ1-5; 8 bases match TRBD1. Looked up from germline, CDR1 is GTSNPN and CDR2 is SVGIG (reference sequence). Losses at the gene ends were 0 bases for V and 4 bases for J; bases not matched to a gene: 5. The CDR3 runs to 15 residues. The CDR3 bases are TGTGCCTGGAGTGTACAGGGGGGACCGAATCAGCCCCAGCATTTT. It codes for CAWSVQGGPNQPQHF.

Here the CDR3 DNA reads TGTGCCAGCAGTTTAAGGGGGCAGCCCCAGCATTTT. It translates to CASSLRGQPQHF. The chain uses TRBV28 and TRBJ1-5, with D perhaps TRBD1 (6 bases). This CDR3 is built from 12 residues. CDR1 and CDR2 from the germline V gene are MDHEN and SYDVKM. Trimming removed 2 bases at V and 7 bases at J, with 6 bases between.

CDR3 sequence: CASSPRNYGYTF. Written as DNA, the CDR3 is TGTGCCAGTAGTCCCCGGAACTATGGCTACACCTTC. This rearrangement joins TRBV19 to TRBJ1-2; D uncertain. Germline-derived CDR1 and CDR2 are LNHDA and SQIVND (reference sequence). This CDR3 region has 12 residues. The V end was cut by 5 bases, the J end by 2 bases, with 6 bases between.

The chain uses TRBV6-5 and TRBJ1-1; D unresolved. Germline CDR1 and CDR2: MNHEY and SVGAGI. Trimming left V 5 bases short and J 7 bases short, with 11 bases between. The CDR3 spans 12 residues. CDR3 protein: CASSSPSGEAFF. The CDR3 DNA sequence: TGTGCCAGCAGTAGCCCGTCCGGTGAAGCTTTCTTT.

This clone was seen a few times. The chain has TRBV12-3 or TRBV12-4 and TRBJ2-7, with 9 bases matching TRBD1. The CDR3 has 13 amino acids. Trimming removed 7 bases from V and 3 bases from J; junction bases left unmatched: 4. CDR3 region: CASTLDRGYEQYF. DNA for the CDR3: TGTGCCAGCACCCTGGACAGGGGCTACGAGCAGTACTTC.

This clone was seen only once. The chain has TRBV30 and TRBJ1-5, with D tentatively TRBD1 (6 bases). The CDR3 length is 13 residues. CDR1 is GTSNPN, CDR2 SVGIG, per germline (reference sequence). The V end lost 0 bases, the J end lost 5 bases, and 8 bases lay between the germline ends. The CDR3 nucleotides are TGTGCCTGGAGTGTGGGGGCAGATCAGCCCCAGCATTTT. Its translation is CAWSVGADQPQHF.

This clone was seen once. This chain joins TRBV19 and TRBJ2-3; 8 positions agree with TRBD2. The CDR3 spans 16 residues. V was pared by 2 bases and J by 4 bases, with 8 bases of the junction left unmatched. Germline V gives CDR1 LNHDA, CDR2 SQIVND (reference sequence). In nucleotides, the CDR3 is TGTGCCAGTAGTATAAGTCCGGGGGGGGCCCCAGATACGCAGTATTTT. Its protein product is CASSISPGGAPDTQYF.

This clone was seen only a few times. The rearrangement links TRBV5-1 to TRBJ1-4; D is unclear. The germline V and J ends were trimmed by 4 bases and 1 base, with 8 bases remaining between them. Germline V gene lookup returns CDR1 SGHRS and CDR2 YFSETQ. This CDR3 comprises 14 residues. The CDR3 DNA is TGCGCCAGCAGCCAGGTGGGAACTAATGAAAAACTGTTTTTT. It encodes CASSQVGTNEKLFF.

The chain combines TRBV24-1 with TRBJ1-2, with 7 bases aligning to TRBD1. The J segment lost 2 bases and the V segment lost 4 bases, leaving 9 bases of the junction unmatched. The CDR3 is 16 residues long. Per germline, CDR1 KGHDR and CDR2 SFDVKD. CDR3: CATSETWRGQNYGYTF. The CDR3 region has the DNA TGTGCCACCAGTGAAACCTGGAGGGGACAGAACTATGGCTACACCTTC.

The chain combines TRBV24-1 with TRBJ1-2, with D maybe TRBD1 (6 bases). This CDR3 has 14 amino acids. The V gene's germline CDR1 is KGHDR and CDR2 SFDVKD. Trimming removed 7 bases at V and 3 bases at J, with 14 bases between. The CDR3 loop reads CATRGSGEHYGYTF. The DNA for the CDR3 is TGTGCCACCAGGGGGTCAGGGGAGCACTATGGCTACACCTTC.

The V call is TRBV28, the J call TRBJ2-5; a possible D gene is TRBD1 (6 bases). The CDR3 is 16 residues long. Trimming stripped 2 bases from V and 2 bases from J, with 15 bases between. Germline CDR1 MDHEN, CDR2 SYDVKM. CDR3 protein: CASSLRQGLGQETQYF. CDR3 DNA: TGTGCCAGCAGTTTACGGCAGGGGTTAGGTCAAGAGACCCAGTACTTC.

The chain recombines TRBV27 with TRBJ1-6; D remains unclear. V dropped 6 bases and J dropped 9 bases, with 15 bases sitting between them. This CDR3 has 14 amino acids. Germline loops: CDR1 MNHEY, CDR2 SMNVEV (reference sequence). The CDR3 loop reads CASRGITWISPLHF. The CDR3 DNA sequence: TGTGCCAGCAGGGGCATTACTTGGATTTCACCCCTCCACTTT.

In this sample, this clone turned up a few times. This chain connects TRBV6-5 to TRBJ1-5, with D uncertain. Looked up from germline, CDR1 is MNHEY and CDR2 is SVGAGI. Trimming left V 8 bases short and J 4 bases short, with 15 bases between. This CDR3 spans 14 amino acids. The CDR3 is CASGPRRSNQPQHF. The CDR3 DNA sequence: TGTGCCAGCGGCCCACGGAGATCGAATCAGCCCCAGCATTTT.

This rearrangement joins TRBV18 to TRBJ2-3; 15 bases are shared with TRBD2. The V segment lost 3 bases and the J segment 0 bases; nucleotides outside the gene matches: 10. CDR1 is KGHSH, CDR2 LQKENI, per germline. The CDR3 contains 20 residues. Here the CDR3 reads CASSPKGLAGGTASTDTQYF. As DNA, the CDR3 is TGTGCCAGCTCACCGAAGGGACTAGCGGGAGGTACTGCTAGCACAGATACGCAGTATTTT.

This clone has only a few counts. CDR3 DNA: TGCGCCAGCAGTTTCCCCCCAATTTTGAGGGAGCGACCCACAGATACGCAGTATTTT. It is translated as CASSFPPILRERPTDTQYF. The chain links TRBV10-2 to TRBJ2-3; TRBD2 might be the D (5 bases). The CDR3 consists of 19 residues. V was pared by 5 bases and J by 2 bases, with 26 bases between. In germline, CDR1 is WSHSY, CDR2 SAAADI.